This TCR beta chain was captured in a study of blood T cell repertoires in COVID-19. The germline V and J ends were trimmed by 6 bases and 4 bases, with 10 bases remaining between them. This CDR3 is built from 13 residues. The data were produced by immunoSEQ multiplex PCR, yet TCRdb's version contains in-frame clones alone and is incomplete. This repertoire shows 250,000 to 350,000 clones, roughly 90% found once; its top ten account for around 2.5%. The study assigned cohorts using participant-reported clinical history. The chain joins TRBV12-3 or TRBV12-4 to TRBJ2-1, with D perhaps matching TRBD2 (6 bases). The sequenced material came from PBMCs or T cells enriched from blood (not recorded which). This sequence originates from a man aged 55 to 70 who had recovered from COVID-19. In DNA form, the CDR3 reads TGTGCCAGCAGCACGGGAGCATACAATGAGCAGTTCTTC. Its translation: CASSTGAYNEQFF.